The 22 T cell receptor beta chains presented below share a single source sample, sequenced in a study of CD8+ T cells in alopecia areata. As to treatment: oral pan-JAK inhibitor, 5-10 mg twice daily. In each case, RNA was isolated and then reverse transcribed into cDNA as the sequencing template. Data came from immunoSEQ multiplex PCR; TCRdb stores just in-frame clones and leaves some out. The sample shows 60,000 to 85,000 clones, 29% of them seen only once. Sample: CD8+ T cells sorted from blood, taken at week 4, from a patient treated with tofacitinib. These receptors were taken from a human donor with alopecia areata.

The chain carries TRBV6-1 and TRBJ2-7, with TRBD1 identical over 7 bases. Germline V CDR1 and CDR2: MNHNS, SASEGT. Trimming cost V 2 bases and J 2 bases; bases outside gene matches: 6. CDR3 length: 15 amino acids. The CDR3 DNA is TGTGCCAGCAGTGAATTCTTGGGACAGCCCTACGAGCAGTACTTC. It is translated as CASSEFLGQPYEQYF.

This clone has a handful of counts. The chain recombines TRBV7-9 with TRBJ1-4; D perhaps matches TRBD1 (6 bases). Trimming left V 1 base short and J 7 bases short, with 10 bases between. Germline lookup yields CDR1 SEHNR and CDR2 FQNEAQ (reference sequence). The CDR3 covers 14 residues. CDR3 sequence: CASSLGGGGEKLFF. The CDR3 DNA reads TGTGCCAGCAGCTTAGGAGGAGGGGGTGAAAAACTGTTTTTT.

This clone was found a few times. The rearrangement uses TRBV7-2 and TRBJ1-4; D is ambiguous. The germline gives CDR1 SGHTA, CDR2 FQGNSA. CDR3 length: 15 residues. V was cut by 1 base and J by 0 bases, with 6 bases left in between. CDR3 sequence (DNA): TGTGCCAGCAGCTTAGTATCAGCAACTAATGAAAAACTGTTTTTT. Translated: CASSLVSATNEKLFF.

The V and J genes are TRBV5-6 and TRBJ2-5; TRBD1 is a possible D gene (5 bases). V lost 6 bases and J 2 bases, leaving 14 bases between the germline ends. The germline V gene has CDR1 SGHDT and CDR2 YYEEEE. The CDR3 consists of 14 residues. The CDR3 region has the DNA TGTGCCAGCACCGCACAGGCCATACAAGAGACCCAGTACTTC. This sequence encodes CASTAQAIQETQYF.

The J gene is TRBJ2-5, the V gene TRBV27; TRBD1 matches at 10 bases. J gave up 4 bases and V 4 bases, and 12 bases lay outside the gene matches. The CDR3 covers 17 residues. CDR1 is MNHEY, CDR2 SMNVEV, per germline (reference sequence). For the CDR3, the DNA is TGTGCCAGCAGTTCTCCGGGACAGGGGTTTCTTTTAGAGACCCAGTACTTC. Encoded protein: CASSSPGQGFLLETQYF.

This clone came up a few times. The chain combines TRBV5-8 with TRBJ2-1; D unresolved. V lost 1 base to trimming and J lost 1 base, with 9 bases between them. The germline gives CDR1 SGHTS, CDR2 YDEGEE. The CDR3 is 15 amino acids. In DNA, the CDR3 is TGTGCCAGCAGCTTGAGGTCCCAGTCCTACAATGAGCAGTTCTTC. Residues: CASSLRSQSYNEQFF.

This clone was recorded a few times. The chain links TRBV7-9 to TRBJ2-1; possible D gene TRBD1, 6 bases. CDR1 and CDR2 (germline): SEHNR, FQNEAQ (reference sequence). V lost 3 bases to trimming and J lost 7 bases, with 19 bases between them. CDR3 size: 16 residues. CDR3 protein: CASSFIDGGRENEQFF. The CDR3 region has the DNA TGTGCCAGCAGCTTTATTGATGGGGGCCGAGAGAATGAGCAGTTCTTC.

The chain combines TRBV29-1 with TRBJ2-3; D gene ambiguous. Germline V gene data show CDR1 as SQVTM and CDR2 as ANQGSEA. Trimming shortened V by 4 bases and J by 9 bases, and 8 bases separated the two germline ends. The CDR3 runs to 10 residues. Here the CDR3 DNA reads TGCAGCGTTGGGGCGGCAACGCAGTATTTT. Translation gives CSVGAATQYF.

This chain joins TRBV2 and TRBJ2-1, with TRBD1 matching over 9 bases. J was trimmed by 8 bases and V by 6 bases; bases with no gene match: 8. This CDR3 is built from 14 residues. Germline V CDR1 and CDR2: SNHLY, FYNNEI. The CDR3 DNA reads TGTGCCAGCAGGTCGGGACAGGGCTTTCATGAGCAGTTCTTC. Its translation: CASRSGQGFHEQFF.

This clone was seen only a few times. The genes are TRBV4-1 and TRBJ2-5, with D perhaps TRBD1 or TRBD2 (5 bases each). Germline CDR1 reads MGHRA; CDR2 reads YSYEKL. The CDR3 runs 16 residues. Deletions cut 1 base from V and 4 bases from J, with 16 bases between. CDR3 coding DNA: TGCGCCAGCAGCCAAGTCCTTGGGGGAGCGGTAGAGACCCAGTACTTC. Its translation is CASSQVLGGAVETQYF.

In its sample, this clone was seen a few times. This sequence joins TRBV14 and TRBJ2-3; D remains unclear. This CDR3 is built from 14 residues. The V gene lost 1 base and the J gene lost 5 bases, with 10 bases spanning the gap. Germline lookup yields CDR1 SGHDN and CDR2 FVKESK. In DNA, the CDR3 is TGTGCCAGCAGCCAAGCCTCATGGGGAGATACGCAGTATTTT. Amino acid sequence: CASSQASWGDTQYF.

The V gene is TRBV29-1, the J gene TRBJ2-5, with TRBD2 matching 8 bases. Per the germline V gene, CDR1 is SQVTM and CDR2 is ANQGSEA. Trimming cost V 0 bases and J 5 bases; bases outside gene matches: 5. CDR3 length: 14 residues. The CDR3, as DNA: TGCAGCGTTGAAGATGGGGCGGGGGGTGAGACCCAGTACTTC. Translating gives CSVEDGAGGETQYF.

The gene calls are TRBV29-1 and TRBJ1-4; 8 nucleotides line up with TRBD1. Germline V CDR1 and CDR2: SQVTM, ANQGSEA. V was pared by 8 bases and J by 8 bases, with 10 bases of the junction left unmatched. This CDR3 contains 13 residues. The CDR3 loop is CSTQDRVGEKLFF. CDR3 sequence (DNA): TGCAGCACCCAGGACAGGGTTGGGGAAAAACTGTTTTTT.

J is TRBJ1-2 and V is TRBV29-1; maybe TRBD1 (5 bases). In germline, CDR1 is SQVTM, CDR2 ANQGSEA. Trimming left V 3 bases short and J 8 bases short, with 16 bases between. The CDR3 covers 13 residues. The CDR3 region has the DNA TGCAGCGTTGATGGTGGCAGGGTACAGGGCTACACCTTC. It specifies CSVDGGRVQGYTF.

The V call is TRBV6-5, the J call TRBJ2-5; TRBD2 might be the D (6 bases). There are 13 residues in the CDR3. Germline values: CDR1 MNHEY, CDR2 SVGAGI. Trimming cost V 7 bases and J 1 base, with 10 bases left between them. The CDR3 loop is CASIHGGQETQYF. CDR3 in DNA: TGTGCCAGCATCCACGGGGGCCAAGAGACCCAGTACTTC.

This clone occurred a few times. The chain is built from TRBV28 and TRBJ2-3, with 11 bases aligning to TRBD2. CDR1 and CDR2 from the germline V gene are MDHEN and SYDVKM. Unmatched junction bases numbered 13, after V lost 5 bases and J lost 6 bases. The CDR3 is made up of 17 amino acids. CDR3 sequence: CASSPPLAGGILDTQYF. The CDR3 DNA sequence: TGTGCCAGCAGTCCCCCCCTAGCGGGAGGTATTTTGGATACGCAGTATTTT.

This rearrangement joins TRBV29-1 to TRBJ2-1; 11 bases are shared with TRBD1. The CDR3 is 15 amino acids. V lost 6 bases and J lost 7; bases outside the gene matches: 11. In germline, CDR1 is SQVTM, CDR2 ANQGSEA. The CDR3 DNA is TGCAGCGTGGCCGGGACAGGGGGTTCGGGGAATGAGCAGTTCTTC. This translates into CSVAGTGGSGNEQFF.

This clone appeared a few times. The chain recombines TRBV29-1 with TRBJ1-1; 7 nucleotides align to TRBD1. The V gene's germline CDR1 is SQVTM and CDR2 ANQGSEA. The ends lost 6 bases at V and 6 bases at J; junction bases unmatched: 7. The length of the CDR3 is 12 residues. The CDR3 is CSVEGAFAEAFF. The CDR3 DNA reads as TGCAGCGTGGAGGGGGCTTTCGCTGAAGCTTTCTTT.

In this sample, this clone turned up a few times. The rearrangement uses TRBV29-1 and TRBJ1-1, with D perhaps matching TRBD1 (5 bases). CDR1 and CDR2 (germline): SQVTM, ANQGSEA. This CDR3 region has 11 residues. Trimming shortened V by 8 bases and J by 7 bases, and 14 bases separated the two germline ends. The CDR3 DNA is TGCAGCACTGGGGGGGGACTTGAAGCTTTCTTT. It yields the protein CSTGGGLEAFF.

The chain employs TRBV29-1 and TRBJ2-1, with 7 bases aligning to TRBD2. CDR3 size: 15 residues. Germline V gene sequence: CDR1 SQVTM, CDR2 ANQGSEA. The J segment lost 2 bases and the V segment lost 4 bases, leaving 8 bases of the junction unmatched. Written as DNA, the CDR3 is TGCAGCGTTGCCCTCTCGCGGGAGACCTACAATGAGCAGTTCTTC. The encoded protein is CSVALSRETYNEQFF.

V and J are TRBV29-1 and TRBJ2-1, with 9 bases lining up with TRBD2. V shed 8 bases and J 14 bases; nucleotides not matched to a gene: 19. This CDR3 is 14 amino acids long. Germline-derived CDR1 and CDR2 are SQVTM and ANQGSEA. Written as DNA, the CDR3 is TGCAGCACCGAAGCGGGAGGCCAGGGGTTTGGGGAGTTCTTC. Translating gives CSTEAGGQGFGEFF.

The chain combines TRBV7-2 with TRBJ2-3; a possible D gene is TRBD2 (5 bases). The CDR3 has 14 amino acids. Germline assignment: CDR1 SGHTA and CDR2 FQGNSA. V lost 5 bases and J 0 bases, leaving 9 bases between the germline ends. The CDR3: CASSGLVSTDTQYF. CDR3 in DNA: TGTGCCAGCAGCGGACTGGTTAGCACAGATACGCAGTATTTT.